Following are 13 T cell receptor beta chains from one sample sequenced in a study of cytomegalovirus exposure and HLA in healthy donors. PCR used 60 Vbeta primers and 13 Jbeta primers. The data were produced by immunoSEQ multiplex PCR, yet TCRdb's version contains in-frame clones alone and is incomplete. The sample contains about 110,000 clones, roughly four fifths of which appear only once. The sequencing input was PBMCs. Every receptor here comes from a woman between 45 and 65 years old in good health and CMV-seropositive.

The chain couples TRBV4-2 to TRBJ2-5, with a weak D call TRBD2 (6 bases). Germline V gene data show CDR1 as LGHNA and CDR2 as YNFKEQ. The V end was cut by 4 bases, the J end by 5 bases, with 14 bases between. This CDR3 region has 14 residues. The CDR3 here is CASSPLRGYETQYF. The DNA for the CDR3 is TGTGCCAGCAGCCCGTTACGGGGGTATGAGACCCAGTACTTC.

This clone was seen a handful of times. The chain joins TRBV29-1 to TRBJ1-4, with no clear D. V was shortened by 4 bases and J by 5 bases, with 11 bases between the two germline ends. The CDR3 runs 13 residues. Germline V CDR1 and CDR2: SQVTM, ANQGSEA. The chain's CDR3 is CSVARQINEKLFF. The CDR3 region has the DNA TGCAGCGTTGCTAGGCAGATAAATGAAAAACTGTTTTTT.

V is TRBV5-1 and J is TRBJ2-7; TRBD2 matches at 8 bases. The trim removed 0 bases at V and 1 base at J, leaving 3 bases unmatched. The CDR3 is 15 amino acids. Germline V gene sequence: CDR1 SGHRS, CDR2 YFSETQ. For the CDR3, the DNA is TGCGCCAGCAGCTTGGTACTAGCGGTTTCCTACGAGCAGTACTTC. Translating it yields CASSLVLAVSYEQYF.

V gene TRBV4-2 combines with J gene TRBJ1-1; 8 bases match TRBD1. From germline, CDR1 is LGHNA and CDR2 YNFKEQ. Trimming removed 3 bases from V and 1 base from J; junction bases left unmatched: 4. This CDR3 region has 15 residues. The CDR3 DNA reads TGTGCCAGCAGCCACCCGACAGGGGCGAACACTGAAGCTTTCTTT. It is translated as CASSHPTGANTEAFF.

The V and J genes are TRBV2 and TRBJ2-5; TRBD2 agrees at 9 bases. V lost 0 bases to trimming and J lost 4 bases; unmatched junction nucleotides: 6. Germline lookup yields CDR1 SNHLY and CDR2 FYNNEI. The CDR3 is 16 residues long. The CDR3 nucleotides are TGTGCCAGCAGTGAAGCGGCGATAGCGGGGGTAGAGACCCAGTACTTC. It specifies CASSEAAIAGVETQYF.

The rearrangement uses TRBV28 and TRBJ2-5, with no clear D. The better agreement between TRBJ2-7 and the DNA end casts doubt on the J call. The length of the CDR3 is 13 residues. Germline assignment: CDR1 MDHEN and CDR2 SYDVKM. DNA for the CDR3: TGTGCCAGCAAGTCTCCACTAACCTACGAGCAGTACTTC. This sequence encodes CASKSPLTYEQYF.

This clone was found once. J is TRBJ2-7 and V is TRBV16, with 9 bases that match TRBD1. V lost 4 bases to trimming and J lost 0 bases; unmatched junction nucleotides: 4. The V gene's germline CDR1 is KGHSY and CDR2 FQNENV. The CDR3 is 15 amino acids. CDR3 sequence: CASSPGTGTSYEQYF. The CDR3 nucleotides read TGTGCCAGCAGCCCTGGGACAGGGACCTCCTACGAGCAGTACTTC.

The chain is built from TRBV28 and TRBJ2-3; D gene uncertain. Germline CDR1 reads MDHEN; CDR2 reads SYDVKM. The CDR3 has 13 amino acids. V gave up 7 bases and J gave up 0 bases, with 8 bases separating them. DNA for the CDR3: TGTGCCAGCACCCCCGTCAGCACAGATACGCAGTATTTT. Protein sequence: CASTPVSTDTQYF.

CDR3 protein: CASSLDGAGNDQKLFF. The CDR3 DNA follows: TGTGCCAGCAGCTTGGATGGAGCGGGGAATGACCAAAAACTGTTTTTT. The rearrangement links TRBV5-4 to TRBJ1-4, with D unresolved. CDR3 size: 16 residues. Trimming removed 0 bases at V and 9 bases at J, with 18 bases between. Per germline, CDR1 SGHNT and CDR2 YYREEE (reference sequence).

The rearrangement links TRBV7-3 to TRBJ2-2, with D possibly being TRBD2 (7 bases). The V gene's germline CDR1 is SGHTA and CDR2 FQGTGA. The germline V and J ends were trimmed by 8 bases and 5 bases, with 15 bases remaining between them. The CDR3 runs to 14 residues. CDR3 sequence: CASGGGTGTGELFF. The CDR3 DNA follows: TGTGCCAGCGGGGGGGGCACGGGGACCGGGGAGCTGTTTTTT.

This chain uses TRBV30 with TRBJ1-5; D might be TRBD1 (6 bases). Trimming shortened V by 2 bases and J by 0 bases, and 11 bases separated the two germline ends. The CDR3 loop spans 15 amino acids. Looked up from germline, CDR1 is GTSNPN and CDR2 is SVGIG (reference sequence). DNA for the CDR3: TGTGCCTGGAGTAGCGGGGGCTATAGCAATCAGCCCCAGCATTTT. This sequence encodes CAWSSGGYSNQPQHF.

This chain links TRBV30 with TRBJ1-2; D is ambiguous. The V end was cut by 3 bases, the J end by 6 bases, with 11 bases between. This CDR3 comprises 12 residues. CDR1 and CDR2 (germline): GTSNPN, SVGIG (reference sequence). CDR3 nucleotide sequence: TGTGCCTGGAGAATTTGGGAGGATGGCTACACCTTC. Protein: CAWRIWEDGYTF.

This clone was counted a single time. The chain has TRBV20-1 and TRBJ2-7; D uncertain. The germline V and J ends were trimmed by 1 base and 7 bases, with 8 bases remaining between them. Germline V lookup: CDR1 DFQATT, CDR2 SNEGSKA (reference sequence). The CDR3 runs 11 residues. The CDR3 coding sequence is TGCAGTGCTAGAGGTCTCGGGGAGCAGTACTTC. It codes for CSARGLGEQYF.